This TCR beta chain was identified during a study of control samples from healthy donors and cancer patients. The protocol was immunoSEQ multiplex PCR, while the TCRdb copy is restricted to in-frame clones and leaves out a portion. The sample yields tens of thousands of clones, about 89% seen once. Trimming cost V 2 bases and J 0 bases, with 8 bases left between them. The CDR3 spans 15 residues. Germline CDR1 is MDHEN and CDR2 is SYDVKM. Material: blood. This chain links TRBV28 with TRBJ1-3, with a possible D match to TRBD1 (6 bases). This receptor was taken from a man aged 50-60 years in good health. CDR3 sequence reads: CASSLGQLSGNTIYF. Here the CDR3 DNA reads TGTGCCAGCAGTTTAGGACAGCTCTCTGGAAACACCATATATTTT.